This is a list of T cell receptor beta chains from one sample in a study of blood T cell repertoires in COVID-19. Sequencing was performed with immunoSEQ multiplex PCR; in TCRdb, only in-frame clones are kept and a portion is missing. The sample has 150,000 or so clones, approximately 85% seen once. The specimen was peripheral blood. These receptors originate from a man between 60 and 70 years old with COVID-19, enrolled during active disease. Both conserved end residues are part of each CDR3. A D gene is named only where the DNA matches it firmly. Some rows mark clone size as missing; the rest say once, few, many or name a class of expanded clone.

clone_size	v_call	d_call	j_call	cdr3_nt	cdr3_aa
.	TRBV5-5	TRBD1	TRBJ1-1	TGTGCCAGCAGCTCCCAATTTAATGACAGGGGCACTGAAGCTTTCTTT	CASSSQFNDRGTEAFF
.	TRBV19	.	TRBJ1-2	TGTGCCAGTAGTGCGGGACTGACACAGCACGGCTACACCTTC	CASSAGLTQHGYTF
.	TRBV30	.	TRBJ1-1	TGTGCCTGGGGACAGTTGAACACTGAAGCTTTCTTT	CAWGQLNTEAFF
.	TRBV2	.	TRBJ1-1	TGTGCCAGCAGCCTCCAGGTCGCTGAAGCTTTCTTT	CASSLQVAEAFF
.	TRBV7-9	TRBD2	TRBJ2-3	TGTGCCAGCAGCCCTAGGAGGGCTAGCGGGGGAACAGATACGCAGTATTTT	CASSPRRASGGTDTQYF
.	TRBV6-4	.	TRBJ1-1	TGTGCCAGCAGTGTGGGTGAGGGTAGCTCCGAAGCTTTCTTT	CASSVGEGSSEAFF
once	TRBV7-2	.	TRBJ2-3	TGTGCCAGCAGCTTAGCGGGGGGGCTCGATACGCAGTATTTT	CASSLAGGLDTQYF
.	TRBV18	.	TRBJ2-7	TGTGCCAGCTCCTTAGGGGGACACTACGAGCAGTACTTC	CASSLGGHYEQYF
.	TRBV28	.	TRBJ1-1	TGTGCCAGCAGTTTACCAATCACTGAAGCTTTCTTT	CASSLPITEAFF
.	TRBV6-5	TRBD2	TRBJ2-1	TGTGCCAGTAGTCTAGCGGGGGACTACAATGAGCAGTTCTTC	CASSLAGDYNEQFF
.	TRBV30	TRBD2	TRBJ2-2	TGTGCCTGGAATAGCGGGGCCATGGGGGAGCTGTTTTTT	CAWNSGAMGELFF
.	TRBV6-6	TRBD1	TRBJ1-2	TGTGCCAGCAGCCGGGACAGACATAACTATGGCTACACCTTC	CASSRDRHNYGYTF
once	TRBV30	.	TRBJ2-3	TGTGCCTGGAGTGTACAGAGAGATACGCAGTATTTT	CAWSVQRDTQYF
.	TRBV9	.	TRBJ2-1	TGTGCCAGCAGCGTAGGTCGGGGGAACAATGAGCAGTTCTTC	CASSVGRGNNEQFF
.	TRBV7-2	.	TRBJ2-1	TGTGCCAGCAGCCCCCAGGACCCCGGGAATAATGAGCAGTTCTTC	CASSPQDPGNNEQFF
.	TRBV29-1	.	TRBJ2-5	TGCAGCGCCGAGTCGGGTGTGACGGGGTATTCAAAGACCCAGTACTTC	CSAESGVTGYSKTQYF
.	TRBV6-1	.	TRBJ1-6	TGTGCCAGCAGTGAACTGGGGCGTAATTCACCCCTCCACTTT	CASSELGRNSPLHF
.	TRBV6-5	.	TRBJ1-6	TGTGCCAGCAGTCCGCCCCCCGGGGGTTCACCCCTCCACTTT	CASSPPPGGSPLHF
.	TRBV15	.	TRBJ2-5	TGTGCCACCAGCAGAGGCCTACAAGAGACCCAGTACTTC	CATSRGLQETQYF
once	TRBV6-6	.	TRBJ1-1	TGTGCCAGCAGTTACCCTGAGGGAAACACTGAAGCTTTCTTT	CASSYPEGNTEAFF
once	TRBV19	.	TRBJ1-4	TGTGCCAGTAGTAGTCCCGGGGCAACTAATGAAAAACTGTTTTTT	CASSSPGATNEKLFF
few	TRBV4-3	.	TRBJ1-5	TGCGCCAGCAGCCTCGGACAGTATCAGCCCCAGCATTTT	CASSLGQYQPQHF
.	TRBV27	.	TRBJ2-7	TGTGCCAGCAGTCCCTCGGTCCCCTACGAGCAGTACTTC	CASSPSVPYEQYF
.	TRBV4-1	.	TRBJ1-1	TGCGCCAGCAGCCAACCCCCAGGAGGGAACACTGAAGCTTTCTTT	CASSQPPGGNTEAFF
.	TRBV6-5	.	TRBJ1-2	TGTGCCAGCAAGACCGCACTACGGGATGGCTACACCTTC	CASKTALRDGYTF
.	TRBV6-6	.	TRBJ1-1	TGTGCCACCAAAACCAGGGGCAGAAACACTGAAGCTTTCTTT	CATKTRGRNTEAFF
.	TRBV4-1	.	TRBJ2-3	TGCGCCAGCAGCCAAGATCCCGGGATATCCACAGATACGCAGTATTTT	CASSQDPGISTDTQYF
.	TRBV27	TRBD2	TRBJ2-3	TGTGCCAGCAGTTCGACTAGCGGGGGCTTCGATACGCAGTATTTT	CASSSTSGGFDTQYF
.	TRBV27	TRBD1	TRBJ1-6	TGTGCCAGCAGTTCTGGGGACAGGAGCAATTCACCCCTCCACTTT	CASSSGDRSNSPLHF
.	TRBV3-1/TRBV3-2	.	TRBJ2-1	TGTGCCAGCAGCCAAGGGCAGGGAGAGCAGTTCTTC	CASSQGQGEQFF
.	TRBV24-1	TRBD1	TRBJ2-2	TGTGCCACCAGTGGACAGGGTAGCACCGGGGAGCTGTTTTTT	CATSGQGSTGELFF